Below, 24 T cell receptor beta chains from the same sample are listed, as sequenced in a study of shared clonotypes between healthy human individuals. Measured with immunoSEQ multiplex PCR; TCRdb has only the in-frame clones, and not every one. This table holds around 500,000 clones, around 80% found once. Specimen: PBMCs. The receptors originated from a middle-aged woman in good health. Some clones in this sample may be carry-over from other donors' samples.

This clone appeared many times. The gene calls are TRBV2 and TRBJ1-4; TRBD1 matches 10 bases. In germline, CDR1 is SNHLY, CDR2 FYNNEI. V trimming: 3 bases; J trimming: 11 bases; junction bases outside the gene matches: 9. This CDR3 spans 15 amino acids. The CDR3 region is CASSDSATGGRKLFF. DNA for the CDR3: TGTGCCAGCAGTGATTCGGCGACAGGGGGCAGGAAACTGTTTTTT.

The chain has TRBV11-2 and TRBJ2-5, with D possibly TRBD1 on 5 matching bases. V shed 6 bases and J shed 5 bases, with 19 bases lying between them. This CDR3 has 15 residues. Germline V gene lookup returns CDR1 SGHAT and CDR2 FQNNGV. CDR3 loop: CASSWATGDGETQYF. In DNA, the CDR3 is TGTGCCAGCAGTTGGGCTACAGGAGACGGGGAGACCCAGTACTTC. The full variable domain, completed using reference TRBV11-2 and TRBJ2-5, is EAGVAQSPRYKIIEKRQSVAFWCNPISGHATLYWYQQILGQGPKLLIQFQNNGVVDDSQLPKDRFSAERLKGVDSTLKIQPAKLEDSAVYLCASSWATGDGETQYFGPGTRLLVL.

This clone has a handful of counts. The gene calls are TRBV7-9 and TRBJ2-7; maybe TRBD2 (5 bases). The length of the CDR3 is 12 residues. V dropped 6 bases and J dropped 6 bases, with 12 bases sitting between them. Germline-derived CDR1 and CDR2 are SEHNR and FQNEAQ (reference sequence). Here the CDR3 DNA reads TGTGCCAGCAGATACGGAGGCGGCGAGCAGTACTTC. This gives the protein CASRYGGGEQYF.

V is TRBV7-2 and J is TRBJ1-5; D might be TRBD1 (6 bases). This CDR3 is 15 amino acids long. The V end lost 4 bases, the J end lost 7 bases, and 17 bases lay between the germline ends. CDR1 is SGHTA and CDR2 is FQGNSA in the germline V gene. The CDR3 loop reads CASSSDRIEGQPQHF. CDR3 bases: TGTGCCAGCAGCTCAGACAGGATCGAAGGGCAGCCCCAGCATTTT.

Concerning this clone: The same CDR3 also results from other DNA sequences found in this sample. The genes are TRBV5-1 and TRBJ2-5; D is tentatively TRBD1 or TRBD2 (5 bases each). Germline values: CDR1 SGHRS, CDR2 YFSETQ. The CDR3 length is 14 residues. The V gene lost 0 bases and the J gene lost 2 bases, with 8 bases spanning the gap. The CDR3 region is CASSLEGPQETQYF. The CDR3 coding sequence is TGCGCCAGCAGCTTGGAGGGACCACAAGAGACCCAGTACTTC.

The CDR3 DNA follows: TGTGCCAGCAGCCAAGAGCTAGCGGGACCCACAGATACGCAGTATTTT. It yields the protein CASSQELAGPTDTQYF. The genes are TRBV4-2 and TRBJ2-3; 9 bases are shared with TRBD2. The CDR3 spans 16 residues. The junction had 3 bases not matched to a gene; V was cut back by 0 bases and J by 2 bases. Germline CDR1 reads LGHNA; CDR2 reads YNFKEQ.

With regard to this clone: This likely came from a read error, as a far larger clone is one base away. CDR3 in DNA: TGTGCCACCAGCAGAGGGGCAGAGGGCGGTCAGCCCCAGCATTTT. Amino acid sequence: CATSRGAEGGQPQHF. The gene calls are TRBV15 and TRBJ1-5; D remains unclear. The CDR3 runs to 15 residues. Germline CDR1 LNHNV, CDR2 YYDKDF (reference sequence). V was cut by 1 base and J by 6 bases, with 13 bases left in between.

The chain uses TRBV6-1 and TRBJ2-3; TRBD2 matches 11 bases. Trimming cost V 8 bases and J 1 base; bases outside gene matches: 5. The CDR3 is 15 residues long. Germline V gene data show CDR1 as MNHNS and CDR2 as SASEGT. CDR3 amino acids: CASGRLAGRTDTQYF. CDR3 DNA: TGTGCCAGCGGTAGACTAGCGGGACGCACAGATACGCAGTATTTT.

About this clone: Given a far larger clone just one base away, this is likely a sequencing read error. Additional DNA sequences in this sample encode the identical CDR3. The rearrangement links TRBV5-1 to TRBJ1-5; 7 bases are shared with TRBD1. Germline CDR1 reads SGHRS; CDR2 reads YFSETQ. This CDR3 is built from 18 residues. This CDR3 is CASSPTVGGASSNQPQHF. CDR3 sequence (DNA): TGCGCTAGCAGCCCGACGGTAGGGGGCGCGAGTAGCAATCAGCCCCAGCATTTT.

J is TRBJ2-1 and V is TRBV11-2, with D maybe TRBD2 (5 bases). Germline CDR1 reads SGHAT; CDR2 reads FQNNGV. The V end was cut by 2 bases, the J end by 2 bases, with 13 bases between. This CDR3 has 16 residues. The CDR3 loop reads CASSLTPGITYNEQFF. CDR3 DNA: TGTGCCAGCAGCTTAACCCCGGGAATAACCTACAATGAGCAGTTCTTC.

Turning to this clone: Possible read error: a much larger clone is one base away. Within the sample, other DNA sequences also encode this same CDR3. The chain is built from TRBV30 and TRBJ2-7; no clear D gene. V gave up 1 base and J gave up 4 bases, with 5 bases separating them. CDR3 length: 11 residues. From germline, CDR1 is GTSNPN and CDR2 SVGIG (reference sequence). The CDR3 region has the DNA TGTGCCTGGAGTGGCACTTACGAGCAGTACTTC. Protein: CAWSGTYEQYF.

A word on this clone: The likely explanation is a read error, given a far larger clone one base away. This chain connects TRBV30 to TRBJ1-1, with a tentative D call TRBD1 (5 bases). The CDR3 loop spans 14 amino acids. Germline V gene lookup returns CDR1 GTSNPN and CDR2 SVGIG (reference sequence). The CDR3 region has the DNA TGTGTCTGGAGGGACTCGCCGGCGGGCACTGAAGCTTTCTTT. It translates to CVWRDSPAGTEAFF.

This clone was seen ten or more times. This sequence joins TRBV30 and TRBJ2-4, with no clear D. V lost 4 bases and J 4 bases, leaving 11 bases between the germline ends. The length of the CDR3 is 13 residues. Germline V gene sequence: CDR1 GTSNPN, CDR2 SVGIG (reference sequence). CDR3 DNA: TGTGCCTGGAACACTGCGAGGAAAAACATTCAGTACTTC. Translation gives CAWNTARKNIQYF.

The rearrangement uses TRBV7-9 and TRBJ2-5; D is unresolved. Deletions cut 4 bases from V and 5 bases from J, with 14 bases between. From germline, CDR1 is SEHNR and CDR2 FQNEAQ (reference sequence). The CDR3 runs 14 residues. CDR3: CASSSSLEAETQYF. The CDR3 region has the DNA TGTGCCAGCAGCTCTTCGCTAGAGGCGGAGACCCAGTACTTC.

This rearrangement joins TRBV29-1 to TRBJ2-1; TRBD2 aligns across 8 bases. With 4 bases clipped from V and 10 bases from J, the junction kept 12 bases outside the gene matches. Germline CDR1 reads SQVTM; CDR2 reads ANQGSEA. The CDR3 runs to 14 residues. Here the CDR3 reads CSVGSLTSGGEQFF. The DNA of the CDR3 is TGCAGCGTTGGATCCCTAACTAGCGGTGGCGAGCAGTTCTTC.

The chain combines TRBV2 with TRBJ2-7; unclear D gene. Germline CDR1 is SNHLY and CDR2 is FYNNEI. The ends were cut back, 4 bases at V and 4 bases at J, with 5 bases in the middle. The CDR3 loop spans 11 amino acids. The CDR3 bases are TGTGCCAGCAGTGGCGGTTACGAGCAGTACTTC. It is translated as CASSGGYEQYF.

V is TRBV18 and J is TRBJ2-1; D may be TRBD1 or TRBD2 (5 bases each). Germline V gene sequence: CDR1 KGHSH, CDR2 LQKENI. This CDR3 has 14 amino acids. V dropped 3 bases and J dropped 9 bases, with 15 bases sitting between them. CDR3: CASSPSGGGPEQFF. In nucleotides, the CDR3 is TGTGCCAGCTCACCTTCCGGTGGGGGACCTGAGCAGTTCTTC.

This clone has a count of ten or more. The rearrangement links TRBV5-1 to TRBJ2-5; D gene unclear. The germline V gene has CDR1 SGHRS and CDR2 YFSETQ. V dropped 1 base and J dropped 1 base, with 11 bases sitting between them. There are 15 residues in the CDR3. CDR3 nucleotides: TGCGCCAGCAGCTTGTTCCCCCCTACCCAAGAGACCCAGTACTTC. It is translated as CASSLFPPTQETQYF.

The chain joins TRBV29-1 to TRBJ1-2; D call uncertain. V lost 4 bases to trimming and J lost 8 bases, with 23 bases between them. The CDR3 extends over 15 amino acids. Looked up from germline, CDR1 is SQVTM and CDR2 is ANQGSEA. CDR3 in DNA: TGCAGCGTTGGTAACGACCTCCAGGCTCCCTGGGGCTACACCTTC. Protein sequence: CSVGNDLQAPWGYTF. Complete variable domain (other parts from reference TRBV29-1 and TRBJ1-2): SAVISQKPSRDICQRGTSLTIQCQVDSQVTMMFWYRQQPGQSLTLIATANQGSEATYESGFVIDKFPISRPNLTFSTLTVSNMSPEDSSIYLCSVGNDLQAPWGYTFGSGTRLTVV.

The gene calls are TRBV27 and TRBJ1-2; the D gene is possibly TRBD1 (5 bases). This CDR3 has 13 amino acids. V was clipped by 4 bases and J by 7 bases, with 13 bases between them. The germline gives CDR1 MNHEY, CDR2 SMNVEV (reference sequence). The CDR3 region has the DNA TGTGCCAGCAGTTCTCAAGGGACTAGTGGCTACACCTTC. Protein product: CASSSQGTSGYTF.

Details on this clone: Mismatch with germline at one junction end may stem from a read error. This rearrangement joins TRBV5-1 to TRBJ2-1; 8 bases match TRBD1. The CDR3 runs 17 residues. Germline V gives CDR1 SGHRS, CDR2 YFSETQ. The CDR3 bases are TGCGCCAGCAGCTTGGTCTATACAGGGGGTTCCTTCAATGAGCAGTTCTTC. Protein: CASSLVYTGGSFNEQFF.

The chain combines TRBV11-2 with TRBJ2-5; D possibly corresponds to TRBD1 (8 bases). The V end lost 4 bases, the J end lost 4 bases, and 19 bases lay between the germline ends. CDR3 length: 16 residues. Germline CDR1 SGHAT, CDR2 FQNNGV. The DNA for the CDR3 is TGTGCCAGCAGCTCCCCCGACAGGGGCGGGGGAGAGACCCAGTACTTC. Amino acids: CASSSPDRGGGETQYF.

Only a few counts were recorded for this clone. This rearrangement joins TRBV27 to TRBJ1-2; perhaps TRBD1 as D (6 bases). V was trimmed by 6 bases and J by 6 bases, leaving 17 bases between them. This CDR3 comprises 14 residues. Germline CDR1 is MNHEY and CDR2 is SMNVEV (reference sequence). The CDR3 region has the DNA TGTGCCAGCAGACTAAATAGACAGGCCGATGGCTACACCTTC. The encoded protein is CASRLNRQADGYTF.

This chain uses TRBV30 with TRBJ2-7; 7 nucleotides line up with TRBD1. This CDR3 is built from 13 residues. Germline trimming cut 0 bases from V and 2 bases from J; bases unmatched to any gene: 1. Germline V CDR1 and CDR2: GTSNPN, SVGIG (reference sequence). This chain's CDR3 is CAWSVDRAYEQYF. The CDR3 DNA follows: TGTGCCTGGAGTGTTGACAGGGCCTACGAGCAGTACTTC.